These 28 T cell receptor beta chains came from one sample sequenced in a study of OX40 agonist ivuxolimab in advanced cancers. Sequencing used immunoSEQ multiplex PCR; TCRdb keeps in-frame clones, though not all of them. The table records about 78,000 clones, approximately 80% of them present only once. Sequenced here: CD4+ or CD8+ T cells sorted from blood, sampled in a trial of the OX40 agonist ivuxolimab. These receptors were taken from an adult with an advanced solid tumor such as melanoma, head and neck, liver or kidney cancer.

The genes are TRBV7-2 and TRBJ1-2; the match to TRBD1 covers 8 bases. From germline, CDR1 is SGHTA and CDR2 FQGNSA. The J segment lost 8 bases and the V segment lost 1 base, leaving 3 bases of the junction unmatched. The CDR3 is 13 residues long. This chain's CDR3 is CASSLDRGIGYTF. The CDR3 DNA sequence: TGTGCCAGCAGCTTAGACAGGGGGATCGGCTACACCTTC.

This clone appeared a few times. The V gene is TRBV14, the J gene TRBJ1-2; 7 bases are a match to TRBD1. The ends lost 1 base at V and 5 bases at J; junction bases unmatched: 1. The length of the CDR3 is 13 residues. From germline, CDR1 is SGHDN and CDR2 FVKESK. In DNA, the CDR3 is TGTGCCAGCAGCCAAGTACAGGGGTATGGCTACACCTTC. It yields the protein CASSQVQGYGYTF.

The V call is TRBV27, the J call TRBJ1-2; tentative D call: TRBD1 (5 bases). The germline V gene has CDR1 MNHEY and CDR2 SMNVEV (reference sequence). V lost 3 bases to trimming and J lost 4 bases, with 9 bases between them. The CDR3 is 13 residues long. In DNA form, the CDR3 reads TGTGCCAGCAGTTTCGGGGACCGCTATGGCTACACCTTC. This sequence encodes CASSFGDRYGYTF.

V gene TRBV5-6 combines with J gene TRBJ2-6; TRBD1 or TRBD2 may be the D gene (6 bases each). In germline, CDR1 is SGHDT, CDR2 YYEEEE. V lost 2 bases and J lost 0, with 12 bases in between. CDR3 size: 17 residues. The CDR3: CASSFMGGSSGANVLTF. The CDR3 DNA is TGTGCCAGCAGCTTTATGGGGGGCAGCTCTGGGGCCAACGTCCTGACTTTC.

The gene calls are TRBV29-1 and TRBJ2-1; 8 bases map to TRBD2. The length of the CDR3 is 14 residues. With 5 bases clipped from V and 5 bases from J, the junction kept 8 bases outside the gene matches. Germline-derived CDR1 and CDR2 are SQVTM and ANQGSEA. In DNA form, the CDR3 reads TGCAGCGTTTTGAGGGGACTAGGGAACAATGAGCAGTTCTTC. Its translation: CSVLRGLGNNEQFF.

The chain carries TRBV21-1 and TRBJ1-5; the DNA was not used to check the table's D call, TRBD1. TRBV21-1 is recorded as a pseudogene. The CDR3 length is 18 residues. CDR3 loop: CASSKVGRDRAPNQPQHF. CDR3 coding DNA: TGTGCCAGCAGCAAAGTCGGGAGGGACAGGGCCCCAAATCAGCCCCAGCATTTT.

In DNA form, the CDR3 reads TGCGCCAGCAGCTTGGAGGTAGGGGGCCATGAAAAACTGTTTTTT. Protein product: CASSLEVGGHEKLFF. This chain joins TRBV5-1 and TRBJ1-4; 7 nucleotides line up with TRBD1. Germline CDR1 is SGHRS and CDR2 is YFSETQ. Trimming cost V 0 bases and J 6 bases; bases outside gene matches: 5. The CDR3 is 15 amino acids.

J is TRBJ2-7 and V is TRBV4-3; 7 bases map to TRBD1. The CDR3 has 15 residues. V lost 1 base and J lost 5; bases outside the gene matches: 8. CDR1 and CDR2 from the germline V gene are LGHNA and YSLEER. The CDR3 loop reads CASSQAHQGVHEQYF. The CDR3 coding sequence is TGCGCCAGCAGCCAAGCCCATCAGGGGGTCCACGAGCAGTACTTC.

This sequence joins TRBV4-1 and TRBJ1-2, with a weak D call TRBD1 (6 bases). CDR3 length equals 14 residues. Trimming pared 4 bases from V and 7 bases from J, leaving 16 bases between. Germline CDR1 is MGHRA and CDR2 is YSYEKL. The DNA of the CDR3 is TGCGCCAGCAGCCCACCCCAGGGGCGGGGTGGCTACACCTTC. It translates to CASSPPQGRGGYTF.

V and J are TRBV28 and TRBJ1-4, with a tentative D call TRBD1 (6 bases). The CDR3 spans 14 residues. CDR1 MDHEN and CDR2 SYDVKM come from the germline V gene. Trimming stripped 3 bases from V and 10 bases from J, with 15 bases between. CDR3 bases: TGTGCCAGCAGTTTTCGCGGCAGGGGAAGAAAACTGTTTTTT. It is translated as CASSFRGRGRKLFF.

The chain recombines TRBV30 with TRBJ2-5, with D unclear. Trimming removed 2 bases from V and 5 bases from J, with 9 bases in between. The V gene's germline CDR1 is GTSNPN and CDR2 SVGIG (reference sequence). The CDR3 has 12 residues. This chain's CDR3 is CAWSSGGETQYF. The CDR3 DNA is TGTGCCTGGAGTTCAGGTGGGGAGACCCAGTACTTC. Using reference TRBV30 and TRBJ2-5 for the parts outside the CDR3, the full variable domain is SQTIHQWPATLVQPVGSPLSLECTVEGTSNPNLYWYRQAAGRGLQLLFYSVGIGQISSEVPQNLSASRPQDRQFILSSKKLLLSDSGFYLCAWSSGGETQYFGPGTRLLVL.

The J gene is TRBJ1-1, the V gene TRBV7-6; the match to TRBD1 covers 7 bases. Losses at the gene ends were 0 bases for V and 8 bases for J; bases not matched to a gene: 3. Germline CDR1 SGHVS, CDR2 FNYEAQ. The CDR3 runs to 13 residues. The CDR3 DNA reads TGTGCCAGCAGCTTAGCGAGGACAGGAGAAGCTTTCTTT. As protein: CASSLARTGEAFF.

J is TRBJ2-7 and V is TRBV7-2; D is possibly TRBD1 (6 bases). CDR3 length: 16 amino acids. Between the trimmed V and J ends, which lost 1 base and 3 bases, there was a span of 16 bases. CDR1 is SGHTA and CDR2 is FQGNSA in the germline V gene. CDR3 sequence (DNA): TGTGCCAGCAGCTTAGGATGGCAGGGGACCCTCTACGAGCAGTACTTC. Translation: CASSLGWQGTLYEQYF.

The chain joins TRBV5-6 to TRBJ2-1; TRBD1 aligns across 11 bases. This CDR3 has 17 residues. J was trimmed by 2 bases and V by 4 bases; bases with no gene match: 8. The germline V gene has CDR1 SGHDT and CDR2 YYEEEE. CDR3 sequence reads: CASSLTRTGGTYNEQFF. DNA for the CDR3: TGTGCCAGCAGCCTAACTCGGACAGGGGGCACCTACAATGAGCAGTTCTTC.

This chain connects TRBV2 to TRBJ1-1, with D possibly TRBD1 on 6 matching bases. Germline V gene data show CDR1 as SNHLY and CDR2 as FYNNEI. The V end lost 4 bases, the J end lost 3 bases, and 21 bases lay between the germline ends. The CDR3 is 17 residues long. The CDR3 bases are TGTGCCAGCAGTGTAGGGCGCCAGGGGACGTCTTACACTGAAGCTTTCTTT. Its translation: CASSVGRQGTSYTEAFF.

The chain carries TRBV11-3 and TRBJ1-1; D is unresolved. Trimming removed 5 bases from V and 4 bases from J, with 8 bases in between. The CDR3 length is 12 residues. Germline V gives CDR1 SGHNT, CDR2 YENEEA. CDR3 sequence reads: CASSRRGTEAFF. CDR3 DNA sequence: TGTGCCAGCAGCCGCCGGGGCACTGAAGCTTTCTTT.

This chain connects TRBV5-1 to TRBJ1-3; D not certain. Trimming removed 4 bases at V and 0 bases at J, with 8 bases between. CDR3 length: 14 residues. The germline gives CDR1 SGHRS, CDR2 YFSETQ. The CDR3: CASSGQSSGNTIYF. The CDR3 DNA reads TGCGCCAGCAGCGGGCAGAGCTCTGGAAACACCATATATTTT.

J is TRBJ2-3 and V is TRBV27; 7 bases align to TRBD1. Germline lookup yields CDR1 MNHEY and CDR2 SMNVEV (reference sequence). The CDR3 has 15 amino acids. The V gene end was trimmed by 6 bases and the J gene end by 1 base; junction bases not matched to a gene: 7. The CDR3 coding sequence is TGTGCCAGCAGCCGCCCCGGGACAGGCACAGATACGCAGTATTTT. It yields the protein CASSRPGTGTDTQYF.

The chain recombines TRBV5-8 with TRBJ2-7; 10 bases line up with TRBD1. Per the germline V gene, CDR1 is SGHTS and CDR2 is YDEGEE. V lost 0 bases, J lost 5 bases, and 5 bases stayed unmatched. This CDR3 has 15 amino acids. The CDR3 protein is CASSLGDRGMHEQYF. CDR3 nucleotides: TGTGCCAGCAGCTTGGGGGACAGGGGTATGCACGAGCAGTACTTC.

The V and J genes are TRBV30 and TRBJ2-7, with D unresolved. The CDR3 sequence is 12 residues long. Germline CDR1 is GTSNPN and CDR2 is SVGIG (reference sequence). Deletions cut 2 bases from V and 1 base from J, with 6 bases between. For the CDR3, the DNA is TGTGCCTGGAGTACCGGTTCCTACGAGCAGTACTTC. Protein product: CAWSTGSYEQYF.

V and J are TRBV28 and TRBJ1-2; TRBD1 agrees at 7 bases. V lost 6 bases to trimming and J lost 2 bases; unmatched junction nucleotides: 9. From germline, CDR1 is MDHEN and CDR2 SYDVKM. The CDR3 length is 15 residues. The CDR3 here is CASSRNDRANYGYTF. DNA of the CDR3: TGTGCCAGCAGCAGAAACGACAGGGCCAACTATGGCTACACCTTC.

This clone was counted once. The genes are TRBV6-4 and TRBJ1-2; tentatively, D is TRBD1 (6 bases). V gave up 6 bases and J gave up 4 bases, with 12 bases separating them. CDR3 length equals 13 residues. Germline-derived CDR1 and CDR2 are MRHNA and SNTAGT. The CDR3 nucleotides are TGTGCCAGCAGACAAGACAGGTCCTATGGCTACACCTTC. It translates to CASRQDRSYGYTF.

The J gene is TRBJ1-1, the V gene TRBV18; 8 bases match TRBD1. Unmatched junction bases numbered 4, after V lost 3 bases and J lost 4 bases. The CDR3 length is 14 residues. Germline CDR1 and CDR2: KGHSH and LQKENI. CDR3 sequence reads: CASSPNTGGTEAFF. CDR3 bases: TGTGCCAGCTCACCTAATACAGGGGGCACTGAAGCTTTCTTT.

This chain links TRBV11-2 with TRBJ1-6; no definite D call. Germline loops: CDR1 SGHAT, CDR2 FQNNGV. Trimming stripped 4 bases from V and 8 bases from J, with 9 bases between. The CDR3 is made up of 13 amino acids. Written as DNA, the CDR3 is TGTGCCAGCAGCTCCCTATCCTATTCACCCCTCCACTTT. It translates to CASSSLSYSPLHF.

This clone was detected ten times or more. V usage is TRBV19 and J usage is TRBJ1-2, with 8 bases aligning to TRBD1. Germline V gives CDR1 LNHDA, CDR2 SQIVND (reference sequence). With 5 bases clipped from V and 2 bases from J, the junction kept 1 base outside the gene matches. The CDR3 is 13 amino acids. This CDR3 is CASSYRGNYGYTF. CDR3 nucleotide sequence: TGTGCCAGTAGTTACAGGGGGAACTATGGCTACACCTTC.

The chain recombines TRBV4-1 with TRBJ1-5; no firm D call. CDR1 is MGHRA and CDR2 is YSYEKL in the germline V gene. V lost 1 base and J 0 bases, leaving 13 bases between the germline ends. The CDR3 is 17 residues long. The CDR3 DNA sequence: TGCGCCAGCAGCCAAGGGCGGCAGGCATATAGCAATCAGCCCCAGCATTTT. Residues: CASSQGRQAYSNQPQHF.

The chain has TRBV7-9 and TRBJ1-5, with a tentative D call TRBD1 (5 bases). V dropped 4 bases and J dropped 5 bases, with 12 bases sitting between them. Germline values: CDR1 SEHNR, CDR2 FQNEAQ (reference sequence). The length of the CDR3 is 14 residues. CDR3 sequence (DNA): TGTGCCAGCAGCTCCGGGGGTCTGGATCAGCCCCAGCATTTT. Translated, it gives CASSSGGLDQPQHF.

The chain combines TRBV9 with TRBJ2-3; the D gene is possibly TRBD2 (6 bases). The germline V gene has CDR1 SGDLS and CDR2 YYNGEE. Trimming pared 0 bases from V and 2 bases from J, leaving 10 bases between. The CDR3 sequence is 15 residues long. CDR3 amino acids: CASSVGASATDTQYF. The CDR3 coding sequence is TGTGCCAGCAGCGTAGGGGCTAGCGCCACAGATACGCAGTATTTT.